Below, 24 T cell receptor beta chains from the same sample are listed, as sequenced in a study of blood T cell repertoires in COVID-19. The data were produced by immunoSEQ multiplex PCR, yet TCRdb's version contains in-frame clones alone and is incomplete. The sample shows about 210,000 clones, over 80% of them seen only once. What was sequenced was PBMCs or T cells enriched from blood (not recorded which). These receptors were collected from a woman aged 30 to 39 who had been exposed to COVID-19.

The chain has TRBV27 and TRBJ1-5, with TRBD1 matching over 8 bases. Germline CDR1 and CDR2: MNHEY and SMNVEV (reference sequence). The trim removed 3 bases at V and 6 bases at J, leaving 4 bases unmatched. This CDR3 is 14 amino acids long. The CDR3 DNA follows: TGTGCCAGCAGTTTTGGACAGGGAGGTCAGCCCCAGCATTTT. Its translation is CASSFGQGGQPQHF.

The CDR3 loop is CASSASQGSIGYTF. DNA of the CDR3: TGTGCCAGCAGCGCCTCACAGGGGTCGATCGGCTACACCTTC. The chain is built from TRBV7-2 and TRBJ1-2, with 7 nucleotides matching TRBD1. This CDR3 region has 14 residues. Germline CDR1 SGHTA, CDR2 FQGNSA. J lost 8 bases, V lost 5 bases, and 11 bases had no gene match.

The chain couples TRBV30 to TRBJ2-2, with a tentative D call TRBD2 (7 bases). The CDR3 sequence is 19 residues long. Germline V CDR1 and CDR2: GTSNPN, SVGIG (reference sequence). V lost 4 bases and J 2 bases, leaving 26 bases between the germline ends. CDR3 DNA: TGTGCCTGGACTCGAAATACGATATGGGGGGGGCCCAACACCGGGGAGCTGTTTTTT. Translation: CAWTRNTIWGGPNTGELFF. Filled out from reference TRBV30 and TRBJ2-2, the complete variable domain reads SQTIHQWPATLVQPVGSPLSLECTVEGTSNPNLYWYRQAAGRGLQLLFYSVGIGQISSEVPQNLSASRPQDRQFILSSKKLLLSDSGFYLCAWTRNTIWGGPNTGELFFGEGSRLTVL.

The chain links TRBV5-5 to TRBJ2-5; 13 nucleotides match TRBD2. V shed 1 base and J 12 bases; nucleotides not matched to a gene: 9. The CDR3 has 15 residues. The germline V gene encodes CDR1 SGHKS and CDR2 YYEKEE (reference sequence). The CDR3, as DNA: TGTGCCAGCAGCTTGTTGTTGACTAGCGGGGGGCCTGAGTACTTC. It translates to CASSLLLTSGGPEYF.

This clone showed up just a few times. The chain recombines TRBV19 with TRBJ1-2; TRBD1 matches at 9 bases. The CDR3 runs 16 residues. J lost 7 bases, V lost 1 base, and 10 bases had no gene match. Germline-derived CDR1 and CDR2 are LNHDA and SQIVND (reference sequence). Here the CDR3 DNA reads TGTGCCAGTAGTATAGGTTGGGACAGGGATCTCTTTGGCTACACCTTC. Amino acid sequence: CASSIGWDRDLFGYTF.

This clone was seen a handful of times. V gene TRBV5-1 combines with J gene TRBJ2-6; D unclear. CDR3 length: 13 residues. V gave up 3 bases and J gave up 2 bases, with 3 bases separating them. Germline CDR1 and CDR2: SGHRS and YFSETQ. CDR3 nucleotide sequence: TGCGCCAGCAGCTCCACTGGGGCCAACGTCCTGACTTTC. Its protein product is CASSSTGANVLTF.

A single count supports this clone. The V call is TRBV11-2, the J call TRBJ2-5; D remains unclear. Trimming removed 2 bases at V and 5 bases at J, with 6 bases between. There are 12 residues in the CDR3. Germline CDR1 reads SGHAT; CDR2 reads FQNNGV. CDR3 protein: CASSLIRETQYF. DNA of the CDR3: TGTGCCAGCAGCTTAATACGGGAGACCCAGTACTTC.

The chain carries TRBV28 and TRBJ1-6; TRBD1 matches 7 bases. Germline loops: CDR1 MDHEN, CDR2 SYDVKM. The CDR3 loop spans 14 amino acids. The V segment lost 6 bases and the J segment 10 bases; nucleotides outside the gene matches: 9. CDR3 residues: CASRGTGAASPLHF. The CDR3, as DNA: TGTGCCAGCAGGGGAACAGGGGCCGCATCACCCCTCCACTTT.

The V gene is TRBV5-1, the J gene TRBJ1-2; perhaps TRBD1 as D (6 bases). CDR3 length: 11 residues. Trimming left V 5 bases short and J 9 bases short, with 11 bases between. In germline, CDR1 is SGHRS, CDR2 YFSETQ. As DNA, the CDR3 is TGCGCCAGCAGAACAGGGTCCAGCTACACCTTC. It encodes CASRTGSSYTF.

The V call is TRBV30, the J call TRBJ1-2, with D possibly TRBD1 on 5 matching bases. CDR3 length: 13 amino acids. Trimming removed 0 bases from V and 6 bases from J, with 11 bases in between. Looked up from germline, CDR1 is GTSNPN and CDR2 is SVGIG (reference sequence). CDR3 nucleotide sequence: TGTGCCTGGAGTGTGGGGCAGTCTGATGGCTACACCTTC. Translating it yields CAWSVGQSDGYTF.

This clone was recorded only once. V and J are TRBV9 and TRBJ1-2, with 9 bases aligning to TRBD1. Germline V gene data show CDR1 as SGDLS and CDR2 as YYNGEE. The CDR3 extends over 14 amino acids. The J segment lost 3 bases and the V segment lost 5 bases, leaving 5 bases of the junction unmatched. This CDR3 is CASSPGTGHYGYTF. CDR3 nucleotides: TGTGCCAGCAGTCCCGGGACAGGGCACTATGGCTACACCTTC.

The J gene is TRBJ1-2, the V gene TRBV5-4, with a weak D call TRBD1 (5 bases). With 0 bases removed from V and 8 bases from J, the gap between germline ends came to 14 bases. This CDR3 is 14 amino acids long. The germline V gene encodes CDR1 SGHNT and CDR2 YYREEE (reference sequence). The CDR3 spells CASSLDPGIGGYTF. Here the CDR3 DNA reads TGTGCCAGCAGCTTGGACCCAGGGATCGGCGGCTACACCTTC.

The chain uses TRBV9 and TRBJ2-1; TRBD2 aligns across 9 bases. Looked up from germline, CDR1 is SGDLS and CDR2 is YYNGEE. The trim removed 3 bases at V and 4 bases at J, leaving 8 bases unmatched. The CDR3 is 16 amino acids. This CDR3 reads CASSDAGGGAYNEQFF. The CDR3 region has the DNA TGTGCCAGCAGCGATGCTGGCGGGGGGGCGTACAATGAGCAGTTCTTC.

The chain couples TRBV7-3 to TRBJ2-7; TRBD1 matches at 7 bases. J was trimmed by 1 base and V by 1 base; bases with no gene match: 4. Germline V gives CDR1 SGHTA, CDR2 FQGTGA. This CDR3 is 15 amino acids long. The CDR3 sequence: CASSLIGGRSYEQYF. The CDR3 region has the DNA TGTGCCAGCAGCTTAATAGGGGGCCGATCCTACGAGCAGTACTTC.

Note on this clone: Sequence at one end of the junction differs from germline and may be a read error. The rearrangement links TRBV4-3 to TRBJ2-6, with 7 bases fitting TRBD2. CDR1 LGHNA and CDR2 YSLEER come from the germline V gene. The CDR3 consists of 16 residues. CDR3 bases: TGCGCCGGCAGCCAAGATCGGGGGGCTGGGGCCAACGTCCTGACTTTC. Translation gives CAGSQDRGAGANVLTF.

V and J are TRBV27 and TRBJ1-1, with D maybe TRBD1 (5 bases). This CDR3 contains 14 residues. Germline CDR1 MNHEY, CDR2 SMNVEV (reference sequence). The ends were cut back, 3 bases at V and 4 bases at J, with 12 bases in the middle. The CDR3 region has the DNA TGTGCCAGCAGTTTTGGGGGAGGGAGCACTGAAGCTTTCTTT. Protein sequence: CASSFGGGSTEAFF.

Regarding this clone: This specimen includes other DNA sequences encoding the same CDR3. The chain links TRBV10-3 to TRBJ1-1; a weak D match, TRBD1 (5 bases). In germline, CDR1 is ENHRY, CDR2 SYGVKD. This CDR3 comprises 12 residues. Trimming removed 6 bases at V and 5 bases at J, with 10 bases between. The CDR3 DNA is TGTGCCATCAGCGCGGGGGGGACTGAAGCTTTCTTT. As protein: CAISAGGTEAFF.

This clone has a handful of counts. CDR3 amino acids: CASSIISGAGEKLFF. The CDR3 DNA reads as TGTGCCAGTAGTATAATCTCCGGCGCGGGTGAAAAACTGTTTTTT. The chain combines TRBV19 with TRBJ1-4; no clear D gene. The CDR3 runs to 15 residues. V lost 2 bases, J lost 7 bases, and 14 bases lay in between. Looked up from germline, CDR1 is LNHDA and CDR2 is SQIVND (reference sequence).

The chain has TRBV7-2 and TRBJ2-2, with D perhaps matching TRBD1 (6 bases). The CDR3 totals 16 residues. The V gene lost 1 base and the J gene lost 0 bases, with 9 bases spanning the gap. The germline V gene has CDR1 SGHTA and CDR2 FQGNSA. The CDR3 nucleotides are TGTGCCAGCAGCTTAGTATACAGGGCGAACACCGGGGAGCTGTTTTTT. Translated: CASSLVYRANTGELFF.

The chain recombines TRBV7-9 with TRBJ2-1; D is uncertain. The CDR3 contains 15 residues. The ends were cut back, 4 bases at V and 5 bases at J, with 15 bases in the middle. Germline CDR1 and CDR2: SEHNR and FQNEAQ (reference sequence). The CDR3 loop reads CASSYNPPRNNEQFF. The CDR3 DNA is TGTGCCAGCAGCTACAATCCCCCCCGCAACAATGAGCAGTTCTTC.

The CDR3 coding sequence is TGTGCCAGCTCACCATTTGAGGCTGGAAACACCATATATTTT. It specifies CASSPFEAGNTIYF. This chain uses TRBV18 with TRBJ1-3; D gene unclear. Deletions cut 2 bases from V and 2 bases from J, with 7 bases between. The CDR3 spans 14 residues. Germline loops: CDR1 KGHSH, CDR2 LQKENI.

The chain couples TRBV27 to TRBJ2-3; TRBD1 matches at 9 bases. Germline CDR1 MNHEY, CDR2 SMNVEV (reference sequence). V trimming: 3 bases; J trimming: 2 bases; junction bases outside the gene matches: 9. CDR3 length equals 17 residues. CDR3 sequence reads: CASSLEGWTGATDTQYF. As DNA, the CDR3 is TGTGCCAGCAGTTTGGAGGGGTGGACAGGGGCCACAGATACGCAGTATTTT.

The chain employs TRBV7-9 and TRBJ1-2, with D perhaps matching TRBD1 (5 bases). The CDR3 totals 18 residues. Trimming left V 4 bases short and J 2 bases short, with 23 bases between. Germline CDR1 SEHNR, CDR2 FQNEAQ (reference sequence). In DNA, the CDR3 is TGTGCCAGCAGCTGGACACTGGGTGCCCGTCGCGAAAACTATGGCTACACCTTC. This codes for CASSWTLGARRENYGYTF.

This chain links TRBV7-9 with TRBJ1-1; the D gene is possibly TRBD1 (5 bases). The CDR3 contains 19 residues. The germline V gene encodes CDR1 SEHNR and CDR2 FQNEAQ (reference sequence). Trimming took 5 bases from V and 2 from J, leaving 27 bases between them. CDR3 nucleotide sequence: TGTGCCAGCAGCCCTGGCTCCGGGGGTTACGAGCACCTTAACACTGAAGCTTTCTTT. The encoded protein is CASSPGSGGYEHLNTEAFF.